This T cell receptor (beta chain) was recovered during a study of CD8+CD57+ T cells in acquired aplastic anemia. Study at large: Sorted CD4+ and CD8+ cell DNA averaged approximately 3.2 ug.

The template for TCR beta VDJ and CDR3 sequence profiling was genomic DNA. One entry per CDR3 protein, called by TCRdb with MiXCR from the reads. The sample consists of 90,000 to 120,000 distinct CDR3 sequences, 40% to 60% of them appearing once. The origin of this receptor is a human donor in good health, serving as a control. What was sequenced was sorted CD4+, CD8+, or CD8+CD57+ T cells (not recorded which) from PBMCs.

The chain's CDR3 is CASSLRAMEGYTF. CDR3 in DNA: TGTGCCAGCAGTTTACGGGCCATGGAAGGCTACACCTTC. V is TRBV12-3 or TRBV12-4 and J is TRBJ1-2; D gene unclear. The V end was cut by 2 bases, the J end by 8 bases, with 12 bases between. CDR3 size: 13 residues.